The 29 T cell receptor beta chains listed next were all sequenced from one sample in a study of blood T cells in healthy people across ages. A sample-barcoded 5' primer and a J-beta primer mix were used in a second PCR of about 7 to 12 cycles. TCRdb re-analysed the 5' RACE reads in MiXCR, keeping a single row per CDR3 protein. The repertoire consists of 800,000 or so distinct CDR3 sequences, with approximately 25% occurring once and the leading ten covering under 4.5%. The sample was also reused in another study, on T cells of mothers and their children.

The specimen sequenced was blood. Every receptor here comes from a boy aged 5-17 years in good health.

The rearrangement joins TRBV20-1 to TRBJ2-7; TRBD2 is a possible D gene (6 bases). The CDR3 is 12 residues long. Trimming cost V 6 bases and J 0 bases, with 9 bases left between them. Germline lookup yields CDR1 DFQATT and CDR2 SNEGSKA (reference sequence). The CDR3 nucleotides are TGCAGTGCAGGGACTTACTCCTACGAGCAGTACTTC. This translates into CSAGTYSYEQYF.

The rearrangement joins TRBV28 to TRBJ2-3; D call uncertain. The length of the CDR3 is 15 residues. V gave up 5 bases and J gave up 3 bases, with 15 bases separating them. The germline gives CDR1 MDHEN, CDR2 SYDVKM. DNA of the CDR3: TGTGCCAGCAGTATCCCCGGAACCCAAACAGATACGCAGTATTTT. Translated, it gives CASSIPGTQTDTQYF.

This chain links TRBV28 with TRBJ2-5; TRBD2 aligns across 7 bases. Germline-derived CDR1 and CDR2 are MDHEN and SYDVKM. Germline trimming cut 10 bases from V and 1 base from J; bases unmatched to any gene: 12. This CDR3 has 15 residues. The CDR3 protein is CATSFGGVPQETQYF. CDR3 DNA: TGTGCCACGTCCTTTGGGGGGGTCCCCCAAGAGACCCAGTACTTC.

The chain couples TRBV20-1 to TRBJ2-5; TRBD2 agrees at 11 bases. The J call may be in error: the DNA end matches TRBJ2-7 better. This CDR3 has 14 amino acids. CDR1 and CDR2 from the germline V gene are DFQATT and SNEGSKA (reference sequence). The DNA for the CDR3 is TGCAGTGCTAGGACTAGCGGGAACTCCTACGAGCAGTACTTC. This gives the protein CSARTSGNSYEQYF.

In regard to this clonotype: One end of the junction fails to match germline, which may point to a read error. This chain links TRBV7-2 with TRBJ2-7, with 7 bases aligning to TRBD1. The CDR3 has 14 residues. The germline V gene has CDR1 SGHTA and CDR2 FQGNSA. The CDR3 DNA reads TGTGCCAGCAGCTTATATGACAGGGCCTACGAGCAGCACTTC. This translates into CASSLYDRAYEQHF. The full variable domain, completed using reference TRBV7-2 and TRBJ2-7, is GAGVSQSPSNKVTEKGKDVELRCDPISGHTALYWYRQSLGQGLEFLIYFQGNSAPDKSGLPSDRFSAERTGGSVSTLTIQRTQQEDSAVYLCASSLYDRAYEQHFGPGTRLTVT.

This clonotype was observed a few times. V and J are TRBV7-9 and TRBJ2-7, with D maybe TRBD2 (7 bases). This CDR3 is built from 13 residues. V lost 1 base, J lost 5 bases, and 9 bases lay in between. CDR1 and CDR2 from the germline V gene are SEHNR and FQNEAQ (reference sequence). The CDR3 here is CASSLEGGDEQYF. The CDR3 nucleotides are TGTGCCAGCAGCTTAGAGGGGGGGGACGAGCAGTACTTC.

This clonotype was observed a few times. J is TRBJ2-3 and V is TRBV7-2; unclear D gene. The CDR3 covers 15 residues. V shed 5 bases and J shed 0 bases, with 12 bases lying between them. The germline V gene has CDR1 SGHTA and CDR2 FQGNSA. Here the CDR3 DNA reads TGTGCCAGCAGCCGTGGTGCGGTTAGCACAGATACGCAGTATTTT. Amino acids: CASSRGAVSTDTQYF.

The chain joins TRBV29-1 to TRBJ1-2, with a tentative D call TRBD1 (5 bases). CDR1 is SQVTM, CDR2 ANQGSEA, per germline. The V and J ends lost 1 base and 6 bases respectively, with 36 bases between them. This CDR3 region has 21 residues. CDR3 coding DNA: TGCAGCGTTGAAGTGGGGGTCGTGAAGTGGGGTCCACGGGGCCTCGAGGATGGCTACACCTTC. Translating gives CSVEVGVVKWGPRGLEDGYTF.

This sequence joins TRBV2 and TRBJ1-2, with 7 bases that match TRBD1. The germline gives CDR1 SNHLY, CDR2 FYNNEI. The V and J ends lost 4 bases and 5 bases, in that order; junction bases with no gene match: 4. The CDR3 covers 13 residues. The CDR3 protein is CASSGGTAYGYTF. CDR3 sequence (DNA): TGTGCCAGCAGTGGCGGGACAGCTTATGGCTACACCTTC.

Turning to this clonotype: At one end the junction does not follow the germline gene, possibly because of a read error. CDR3 residues: CASSSQGGEKPFF. In nucleotides, the CDR3 is TGTGCCAGCTCATCTCAGGGTGGAGAAAAACCGTTTTTT. The chain uses TRBV18 and TRBJ1-4, with a weak D call TRBD1 (5 bases). Germline-derived CDR1 and CDR2 are KGHSH and LQKENI. The CDR3 extends over 13 amino acids.

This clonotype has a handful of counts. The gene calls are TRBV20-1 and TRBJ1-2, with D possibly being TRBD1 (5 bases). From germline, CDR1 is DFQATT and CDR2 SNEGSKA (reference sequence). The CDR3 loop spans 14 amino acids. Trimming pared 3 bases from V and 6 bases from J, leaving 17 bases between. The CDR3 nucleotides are TGCAGTGCTAGCCCCCCGACAGTACGGCATGGCTACACCTTC. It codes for CSASPPTVRHGYTF.

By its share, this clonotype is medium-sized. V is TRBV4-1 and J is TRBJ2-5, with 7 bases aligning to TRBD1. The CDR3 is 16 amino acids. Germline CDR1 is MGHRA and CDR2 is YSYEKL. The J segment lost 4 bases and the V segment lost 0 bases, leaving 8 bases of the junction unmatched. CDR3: CASSQEREGGTETQYF. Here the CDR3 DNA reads TGCGCCAGCAGCCAAGAAAGAGAAGGGGGCACAGAGACCCAGTACTTC.

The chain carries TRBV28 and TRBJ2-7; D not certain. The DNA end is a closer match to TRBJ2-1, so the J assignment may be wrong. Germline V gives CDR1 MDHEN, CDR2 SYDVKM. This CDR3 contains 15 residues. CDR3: CASTSRQAPNNEQFF. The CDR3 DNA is TGTGCCAGCACGTCCCGTCAGGCCCCAAACAATGAGCAGTTCTTC.

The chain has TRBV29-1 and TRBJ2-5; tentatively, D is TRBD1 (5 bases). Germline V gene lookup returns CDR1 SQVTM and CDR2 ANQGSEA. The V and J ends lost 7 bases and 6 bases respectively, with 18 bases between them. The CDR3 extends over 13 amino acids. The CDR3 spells CSASGFTGKTQYF. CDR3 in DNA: TGCAGCGCCTCAGGGTTTACAGGAAAGACCCAGTACTTC.

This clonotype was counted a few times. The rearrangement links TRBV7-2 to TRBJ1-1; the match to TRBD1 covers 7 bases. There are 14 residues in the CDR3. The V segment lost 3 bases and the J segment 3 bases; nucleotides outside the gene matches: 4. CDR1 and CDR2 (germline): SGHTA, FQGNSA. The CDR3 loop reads CASSFLGTDTEAFF. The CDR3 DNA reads TGTGCCAGCAGCTTCCTCGGGACAGACACTGAAGCTTTCTTT.

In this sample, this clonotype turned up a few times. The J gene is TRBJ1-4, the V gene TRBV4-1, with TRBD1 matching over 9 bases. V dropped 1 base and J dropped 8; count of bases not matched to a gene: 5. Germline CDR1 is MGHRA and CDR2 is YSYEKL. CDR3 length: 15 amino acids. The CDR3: CASSQAGTGREKLFF. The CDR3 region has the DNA TGCGCCAGCAGCCAAGCCGGGACAGGGAGAGAAAAACTGTTTTTT.

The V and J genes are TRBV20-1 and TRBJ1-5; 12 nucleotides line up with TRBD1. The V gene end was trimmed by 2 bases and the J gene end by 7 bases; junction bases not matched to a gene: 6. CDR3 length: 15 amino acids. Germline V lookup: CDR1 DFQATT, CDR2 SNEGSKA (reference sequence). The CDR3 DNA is TGCAGTGCTAGAAGGGACAGGGGGCAACAGCAGCCCCAGCATTTT. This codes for CSARRDRGQQQPQHF.

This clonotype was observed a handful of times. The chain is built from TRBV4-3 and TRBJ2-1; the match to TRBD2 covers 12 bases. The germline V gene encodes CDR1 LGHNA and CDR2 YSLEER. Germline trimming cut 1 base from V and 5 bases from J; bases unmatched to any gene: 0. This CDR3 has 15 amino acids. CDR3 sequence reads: CASSQGTSGDNEQFF. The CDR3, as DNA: TGCGCCAGCAGCCAAGGGACTAGCGGGGACAATGAGCAGTTCTTC.

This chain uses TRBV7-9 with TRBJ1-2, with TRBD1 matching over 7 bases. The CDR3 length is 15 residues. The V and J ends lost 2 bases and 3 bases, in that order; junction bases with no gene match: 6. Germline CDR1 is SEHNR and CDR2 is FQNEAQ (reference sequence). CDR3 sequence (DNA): TGTGCCAGCAGCTTACGGCAGGGGGGAGACTATGGCTACACCTTC. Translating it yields CASSLRQGGDYGYTF.

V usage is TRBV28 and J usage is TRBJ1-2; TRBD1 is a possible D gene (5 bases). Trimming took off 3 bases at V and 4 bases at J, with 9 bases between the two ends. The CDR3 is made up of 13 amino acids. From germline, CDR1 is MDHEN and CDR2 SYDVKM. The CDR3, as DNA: TGTGCCAGCAGTTTTAAGGGGTCCTATGGCTACACCTTC. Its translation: CASSFKGSYGYTF.

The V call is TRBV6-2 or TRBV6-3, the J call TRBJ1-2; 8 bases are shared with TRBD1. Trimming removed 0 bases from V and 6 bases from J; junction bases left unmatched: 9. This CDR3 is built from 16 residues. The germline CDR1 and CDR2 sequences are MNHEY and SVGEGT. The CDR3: CASSYSSRTGLHGYTF. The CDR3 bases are TGTGCCAGCAGTTACTCGAGTCGGACAGGGTTACATGGCTACACCTTC.

The CDR3 DNA sequence: TGCGCCAGCAGCCAAGGACGGCTCACTGAAGCTTTCTTT. It translates to CASSQGRLTEAFF. The chain employs TRBV4-3 and TRBJ1-1; D gene ambiguous. V was cut by 1 base and J by 4 bases, with 7 bases left in between. Germline CDR1 LGHNA, CDR2 YSLEER. The CDR3 length is 13 residues.

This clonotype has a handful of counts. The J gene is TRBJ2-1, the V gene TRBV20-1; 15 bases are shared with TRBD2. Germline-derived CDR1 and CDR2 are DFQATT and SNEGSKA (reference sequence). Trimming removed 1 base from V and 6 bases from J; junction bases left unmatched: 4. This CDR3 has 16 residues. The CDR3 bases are TGCAGTGCTAGAGGGTCGGGACTAGCGGGAGGCAATGAGCAGTTCTTC. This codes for CSARGSGLAGGNEQFF.

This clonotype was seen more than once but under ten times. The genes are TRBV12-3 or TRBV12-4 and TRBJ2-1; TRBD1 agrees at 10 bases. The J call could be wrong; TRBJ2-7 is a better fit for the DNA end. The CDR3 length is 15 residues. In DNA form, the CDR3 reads TGTGCCAGCAGCGGGACTGACAGGGGGCTCCACGAGCAGTACTTC. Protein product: CASSGTDRGLHEQYF.

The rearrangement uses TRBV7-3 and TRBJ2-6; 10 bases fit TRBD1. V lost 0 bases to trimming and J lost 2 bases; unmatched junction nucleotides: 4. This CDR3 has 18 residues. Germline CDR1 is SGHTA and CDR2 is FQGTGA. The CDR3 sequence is CASSLTGGQGTGANVLTF. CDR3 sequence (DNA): TGTGCCAGCAGCTTAACTGGGGGACAGGGGACTGGGGCCAACGTCCTGACTTTC.

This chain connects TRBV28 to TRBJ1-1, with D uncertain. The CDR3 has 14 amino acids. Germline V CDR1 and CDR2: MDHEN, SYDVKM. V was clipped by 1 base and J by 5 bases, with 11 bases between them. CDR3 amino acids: CASSLSGRVTEAFF. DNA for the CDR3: TGTGCCAGCAGTTTATCTGGGAGGGTTACTGAAGCTTTCTTT.

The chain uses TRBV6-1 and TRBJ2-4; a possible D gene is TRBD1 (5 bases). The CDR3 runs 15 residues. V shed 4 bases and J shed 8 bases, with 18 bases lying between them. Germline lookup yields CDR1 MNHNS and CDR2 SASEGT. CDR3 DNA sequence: TGTGCCAGCAGTGCATCCAGGGTATTTTTGGACATTCAGTACTTC. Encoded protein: CASSASRVFLDIQYF.

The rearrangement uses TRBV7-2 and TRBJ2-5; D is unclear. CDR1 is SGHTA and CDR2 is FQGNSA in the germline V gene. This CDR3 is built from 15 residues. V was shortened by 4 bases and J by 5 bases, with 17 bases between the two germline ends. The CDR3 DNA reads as TGTGCCAGCAGCTGGAGTCGAGCGCGCTGGGAGACCCAGTACTTC. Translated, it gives CASSWSRARWETQYF. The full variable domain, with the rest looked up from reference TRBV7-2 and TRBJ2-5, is GAGVSQSPSNKVTEKGKDVELRCDPISGHTALYWYRQSLGQGLEFLIYFQGNSAPDKSGLPSDRFSAERTGGSVSTLTIQRTQQEDSAVYLCASSWSRARWETQYFGPGTRLLVL.

CDR3 nucleotides: TGTGCCAGCAGTGAAGCAATCGGGACACCTCCTAACTATGGCTACACCTTC. Translated: CASSEAIGTPPNYGYTF. V is TRBV25-1 and J is TRBJ1-2; TRBD1 is a possible D gene (6 bases). Germline CDR1 and CDR2: MGHDK and SYGVNS. This CDR3 contains 17 residues. Trimming stripped 2 bases from V and 0 bases from J, with 16 bases between.